A selection of T cell receptor beta chains follows, all from one sample in a study of OX40 agonist ivuxolimab in advanced cancers. Profiled with immunoSEQ multiplex PCR; TCRdb holds only in-frame clones, not every one. The sample lists some 51,000 clones; roughly 80% were seen once. The sequencing here drew on CD4+ or CD8+ T cells sorted from blood, taken in a trial of the OX40 agonist ivuxolimab. These receptors all come from an adult with an advanced solid tumor such as melanoma, head and neck, liver or kidney cancer. Both conserved end residues are part of each CDR3. A D gene is named only where the DNA matches it firmly. Rows give clone size only sometimes, using once, few, many, or a class for an expanded clone.

.	TRBV7-5	.	TRBJ1-3	CARSLLEGADGNTIYF	TGTGCCAGAAGCTTATTGGAGGGGGCGGATGGAAACACCATATATTTT
.	TRBV5-1	TRBD1	TRBJ2-2	CASSSGQGSVSTGELFF	TGCGCCAGCAGCTCGGGACAGGGATCAGTGTCCACCGGGGAGCTGTTTTTT
.	TRBV28	TRBD1	TRBJ1-4	CASRRGRATNEKLFF	TGTGCCAGCAGGAGGGGGCGCGCAACTAATGAAAAACTGTTTTTT
.	TRBV5-6	TRBD2	TRBJ2-3	CASSGLARAADTQYF	TGTGCCAGCAGCGGACTAGCTAGGGCGGCAGATACGCAGTATTTT
.	TRBV29-1	.	TRBJ2-7	CSVGGLNEQYF	TGCAGCGTAGGGGGATTAAACGAGCAGTACTTC
.	TRBV5-6	.	TRBJ2-7	CASSFSDVTYEQYF	TGTGCCAGCAGCTTTTCTGACGTAACCTACGAGCAGTACTTC
.	TRBV28	.	TRBJ2-7	CASSPLGAREGSYEQYF	TGTGCCAGCAGTCCGTTGGGGGCCAGGGAAGGCTCCTACGAGCAGTACTTC
.	TRBV27	.	TRBJ2-1	CASSLQGWNEQFF	TGTGCCAGCAGTTTACAGGGGTGGAATGAGCAGTTCTTC
few	TRBV28	.	TRBJ1-1	CASRNPPWAGRRNTEAFF	TGTGCCAGCAGAAACCCCCCCTGGGCAGGCCGAAGGAACACTGAAGCTTTCTTT
.	TRBV30	.	TRBJ2-5	CAWTTPRVQETQYF	TGTGCCTGGACGACCCCTCGGGTCCAAGAGACCCAGTACTTC
.	TRBV5-6	.	TRBJ2-7	CASSPGWSHSYEQYF	TGTGCCAGCAGCCCCGGCTGGTCGCACTCCTACGAGCAGTACTTC
.	TRBV7-9	.	TRBJ1-6	CASSPQGDWGSPLHF	TGTGCCAGCAGCCCCCAGGGAGACTGGGGTTCACCCCTCCACTTT
.	TRBV27	.	TRBJ2-3	CASTALASDTQYF	TGTGCCAGCACCGCCCTAGCGTCGGATACGCAGTATTTT
few	TRBV10-3	TRBD1	TRBJ2-5	CATRRQGQVQETQYF	TGTGCCACAAGAAGACAGGGACAGGTCCAAGAGACCCAGTACTTC
.	TRBV10-3	.	TRBJ2-1	CAIRNPISPYNEQFF	TGTGCCATCAGGAACCCCATCAGCCCCTACAATGAGCAGTTCTTC
.	TRBV9	.	TRBJ2-3	CASAPTLRPTDTQYF	TGTGCCAGTGCCCCCACGCTTCGCCCCACAGATACGCAGTATTTT
.	TRBV5-8	.	TRBJ1-1	CASSLMNTEAFF	TGTGCCAGCAGCTTGATGAACACTGAAGCTTTCTTT
.	TRBV27	.	TRBJ2-7	CASRQQLLGLYEQYF	TGTGCCAGCAGGCAACAGCTGCTGGGCCTCTACGAGCAGTACTTC
.	TRBV11-2	.	TRBJ2-1	CASSFRGGYNEQFF	TGTGCCAGCAGCTTTAGAGGGGGATACAATGAGCAGTTCTTC
.	TRBV6-6	.	TRBJ1-2	CASSYDLYGYTF	TGTGCCAGCAGTTACGACCTCTATGGCTACACCTTC
.	TRBV9	TRBD1	TRBJ1-1	CASSPQGANTEAFF	TGTGCCAGCAGCCCACAGGGGGCAAACACTGAAGCTTTCTTT
.	TRBV9	.	TRBJ2-7	CASSAEPGLPAQYF	TGTGCCAGCAGCGCTGAACCGGGACTGCCAGCGCAGTACTTC
.	TRBV18	TRBD1	TRBJ1-2	CASSPGQGLGANYGYTF	TGTGCCAGCTCACCGGGACAGGGTCTAGGAGCTAACTATGGCTACACCTTC
.	TRBV6-1	TRBD1	TRBJ1-1	CASPDRGSAEAFF	TGTGCCAGCCCGGACAGGGGGTCGGCTGAAGCTTTCTTT
.	TRBV10-3	TRBD1	TRBJ2-7	CAISERQGAAYEQYF	TGTGCCATCAGTGAGAGACAGGGGGCGGCATACGAGCAGTACTTC
.	TRBV18	.	TRBJ1-1	CASSLNWNLAANTEAFF	TGTGCCAGCTCACTAAATTGGAACCTCGCCGCGAACACTGAAGCTTTCTTT
.	TRBV19	TRBD1	TRBJ1-2	CASSIDHRTGSGYTF	TGTGCCAGTAGTATAGACCACCGGACAGGGTCCGGCTACACCTTC
.	TRBV27	.	TRBJ1-5	CASGPNALGANQPQHF	TGTGCCAGCGGCCCGAACGCCTTGGGGGCCAATCAGCCCCAGCATTTT
.	TRBV2	TRBD2	TRBJ2-7	CAGGASGLREQYF	TGTGCAGGCGGAGCTAGCGGACTGCGGGAGCAGTACTTC
.	TRBV11-2	.	TRBJ2-7	CASSLLRGSYEQYF	TGTGCCAGCAGCTTATTGCGTGGCTCCTACGAGCAGTACTTC
.	TRBV28	TRBD1	TRBJ1-5	CAIQGQGYSNQPQHF	TGTGCCATTCAAGGACAGGGATATAGCAATCAGCCCCAGCATTTT
.	TRBV6-1	TRBD2	TRBJ2-5	CASSAGTTRETQYF	TGTGCCAGCAGTGCCGGGACTACGAGAGAGACCCAGTACTTC
.	TRBV5-1	.	TRBJ2-2	CASSLAGTGTGELFF	TGCGCCAGCAGCTTGGCAGGGACGGGAACCGGGGAGCTGTTTTTT
.	TRBV28	.	TRBJ2-7	CASSSPREQYF	TGTGCCAGCAGTTCACCACGGGAGCAGTACTTC
.	TRBV28	.	TRBJ1-5	CASSLARVISNQPQHF	TGTGCCAGCAGTTTAGCCAGGGTGATTAGCAATCAGCCCCAGCATTTT
.	TRBV7-3	.	TRBJ2-5	CASSLETFETQYF	TGTGCCAGCAGCTTAGAGACCTTTGAGACCCAGTACTTC
once	TRBV7-3	.	TRBJ2-1	CASSSNRVPYNEQFF	TGTGCCAGCAGTTCAAACAGGGTACCCTACAATGAGCAGTTCTTC